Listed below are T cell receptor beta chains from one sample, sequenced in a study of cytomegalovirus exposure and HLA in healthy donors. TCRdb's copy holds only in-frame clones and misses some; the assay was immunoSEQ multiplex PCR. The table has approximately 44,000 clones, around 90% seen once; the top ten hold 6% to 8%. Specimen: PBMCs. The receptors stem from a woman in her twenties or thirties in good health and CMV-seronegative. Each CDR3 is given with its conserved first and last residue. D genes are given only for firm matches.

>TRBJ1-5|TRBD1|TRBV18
TGTGCCAGCTCACGGACAGGTGATCAGCCCCAGCATTTT
CASSRTGDQPQHF
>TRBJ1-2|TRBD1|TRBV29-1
TGCAGCGTTGAAGGGGACAGGTCCTATGGCTACACCTTC
CSVEGDRSYGYTF
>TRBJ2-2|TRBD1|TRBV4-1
TGCGCCAGCAGCCAAGCAGATCGGACAGGGGAAACCGGGGAGCTGTTTTTT
CASSQADRTGETGELFF
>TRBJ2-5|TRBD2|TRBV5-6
TGTGCCAGCAGCTTGTCAGCGGGAGGCCTACTAGGAGAGACCCAGTACTTC
CASSLSAGGLLGETQYF
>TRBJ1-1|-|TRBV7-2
TGTGCCAGCCTTGAGACTCTTCGGAGCACTGAAGCTTTCTTT
CASLETLRSTEAFF
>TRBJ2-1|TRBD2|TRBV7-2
TGTGCCAGCAGCCCGCGGACTAGCCTCAATGAGCAGTTCTTC
CASSPRTSLNEQFF
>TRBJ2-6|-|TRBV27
TGTGCCAGCAGTCCCAGGACAGCCGCCCGCTCTGGGGCCAACGTCCTGACTTTC
CASSPRTAARSGANVLTF
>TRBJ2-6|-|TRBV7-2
TGTGCCAGCAGCCCAGGGAATGGGGCCAACGTCCTGACTTTC
CASSPGNGANVLTF
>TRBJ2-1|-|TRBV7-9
TGTGCCAGCAGCCCTTCGAGGCGGGGGCGATACAATGAGCAGTTCTTC
CASSPSRRGRYNEQFF
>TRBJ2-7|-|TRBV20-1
TGCAGTGCTTGGCGGAGGAACGAGCAGTACTTC
CSAWRRNEQYF
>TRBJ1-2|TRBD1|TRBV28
TGTGCCAGCAGTAGATCAGGGGGAGGCTACACCTTC
CASSRSGGGYTF
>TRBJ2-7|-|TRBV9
TGTGCCAGCAGCGTCGAGTGGTACAGCCCCGAGCAGTACTTC
CASSVEWYSPEQYF
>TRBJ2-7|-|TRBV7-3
TGTGCCAGCAGCTTCGGACCAACGGCGGGGGAGCAGTACTTC
CASSFGPTAGEQYF
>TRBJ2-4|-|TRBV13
TGTGCCAGCAGCCAACGGGGCGGGGGCCAAAACATTCAGTACTTC
CASSQRGGGQNIQYF
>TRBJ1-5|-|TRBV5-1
TGCGCCAGCAGTCCTGGAGGACCCGCTGGGAGTCAGCCCCAGCATTTT
CASSPGGPAGSQPQHF
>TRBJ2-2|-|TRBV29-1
TGCAGCGTTGTTCGTCGGGGTGACACCGGGGAGCTGTTTTTT
CSVVRRGDTGELFF
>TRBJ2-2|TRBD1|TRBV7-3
TGTGCCACCGGACAGGGGCACACCGGGGAGCTGTTTTTT
CATGQGHTGELFF